This TCR beta chain originates from a study of cytomegalovirus exposure and HLA in healthy donors. About the study: The roughly 130 validation repertoires used the same platform as the approximately 620 first-cohort repertoires (as reported by a later analysis). The study's findings and limits: For most TCR sequences rarity was the rule, although some public TCRs occurred in many donors.

V was pared by 2 bases and J by 7 bases, with 14 bases between. Per the germline V gene, CDR1 is SQVTM and CDR2 is ANQGSEA. CDR3 length: 13 residues. To note about this clone: Antigen specificity is unknown.

Here immunoSEQ multiplex PCR was the method, and the copy in TCRdb shows in-frame clones only, minus some. Found here are 150,000 to 200,000 clones, around 88% of them singletons; the top ten hold approximately 2%. The sequence came from a woman between 18 and 29 years old in good health and CMV-seronegative. The V call is TRBV29-1, the J call TRBJ1-1; D possibly corresponds to TRBD1 (6 bases). Sequenced: PBMCs. CDR3 loop: CSVEKGVQFEAFF. CDR3 nucleotides: TGCAGCGTTGAAAAGGGGGTACAGTTTGAAGCTTTCTTT.